This is a list of T cell receptor beta chains from one sample in a study of T cell repertoires in cytomegalovirus infection. TCRdb re-derived calls from the reads in MiXCR, one entry per CDR3 protein. The sample holds some 270,000 distinct CDR3 sequences, less than 25% seen once. These receptors have no identified antigens. The sequences come from cultured PBMCs, collected from culture after CMV antigen stimulation. Receptors were obtained from a human donor in good health (CMV status not recorded). Some clones in this sample may be carry-over from other donors' samples. The CDR3 runs from the conserved cysteine through the conserved F or W. Fields, in order: V gene, clone size, J gene, D gene, CDR3 protein, CDR3 DNA. A D gene is named only where the DNA matches it firmly. Rows may omit the clone size; those that give it use once, few, many or a size class.

TRBV4-3	NA	TRBJ2-6	NA	CASSQGGLPANVLTF	TGCGCCAGCAGCCAAGGGGGGCTCCCTGCCAACGTCCTGACTTTC
TRBV5-4	NA	TRBJ2-3	NA	CASSSSRTGTDTQYF	TGTGCCAGCAGCTCGAGCAGAACAGGCACAGATACGCAGTATTTT
TRBV7-2	many	TRBJ2-5	NA	CASSSGGGRTGKTQYF	TGTGCCAGCAGCTCTGGGGGCGGACGAACGGGAAAGACCCAGTACTTC
TRBV7-8	many	TRBJ2-2	NA	CASSLEQLRRSTDTGELFF	TGTGCCAGCAGCTTAGAACAGTTGAGGCGTAGCACAGACACCGGGGAGCTGTTTTTT
TRBV7-9	many	TRBJ2-7	NA	CASSSVHRAPYEQYF	TGTGCCAGCAGCTCCGTACACAGGGCCCCCTACGAGCAGTACTTC
TRBV25-1	NA	TRBJ1-5	NA	CASSDQGTSNQPQHF	TGTGCCAGCAGTGATCAGGGGACTAGCAATCAGCCCCAGCATTTT
TRBV6-6	many	TRBJ2-5	NA	CASSNRRHQETQYF	TGTGCCAGCAGTAACCGACGGCACCAAGAGACCCAGTACTTC
TRBV7-2	few	TRBJ2-1	NA	CASAWGPLRDEQFF	TGTGCCTCAGCATGGGGGCCGCTAAGGGATGAGCAGTTCTTC
TRBV19	NA	TRBJ1-1	NA	CASRVDRRNTEAFF	TGTGCCAGTAGAGTCGACAGGAGGAACACTGAAGCTTTCTTT
TRBV7-9	few	TRBJ1-1	NA	CASSLSGDTEAFF	TGTGCCAGCAGTCTCTCCGGGGACACTGAAGCTTTCTTT
TRBV2	NA	TRBJ1-5	TRBD1	CASTSRDSRNQPQHF	TGTGCCAGCACCTCCCGGGACAGTCGAAATCAGCCCCAGCATTTT
TRBV7-2	many	TRBJ2-7	TRBD2	CASSLEQAGTYEQYF	TGTGCCAGCAGCTTAGAGCAAGCGGGGACCTACGAGCAGTACTTC
TRBV24-1	once	TRBJ2-3	TRBD2	CTTSDLQERETSGDTQYF	TGTACCACCAGTGATTTGCAAGAGCGGGAAACGAGCGGAGATACGCAGTATTTT
TRBV5-1	NA	TRBJ2-2	NA	CASSRTGDTGELFF	TGCGCCAGCAGCCGGACTGGCGACACCGGGGAGCTGTTTTTT
TRBV28	few	TRBJ1-2	NA	CASTIGGNLNYGYTF	TGTGCCAGCACCATAGGGGGGAATCTAAACTATGGCTACACCTTC
TRBV20-1	NA	TRBJ2-5	TRBD2	CSANDPGTTQETQYF	TGCAGTGCTAATGATCCCGGGACTACCCAAGAGACCCAGTACTTC
TRBV7-2	many	TRBJ1-5	TRBD1	CASSDGTGRNQPQHF	TGTGCCAGCAGCGATGGGACAGGCCGGAATCAGCCCCAGCATTTT
TRBV19	NA	TRBJ2-1	TRBD2	CASRGGRTDEQFF	TGTGCCAGTCGTGGCGGGAGAACGGATGAGCAGTTCTTC
TRBV28	many	TRBJ2-7	NA	CASSLVEGGAGGWDEQYF	TGTGCCAGCAGTTTAGTCGAAGGGGGGGCAGGGGGCTGGGACGAGCAGTACTTC
TRBV5-4	NA	TRBJ1-3	NA	CASSREPSVGTIYF	TGTGCCAGCAGCCGGGAACCTTCTGTGGGCACCATATATTTT
TRBV12-3/TRBV12-4	few	TRBJ2-1	NA	CASSLSGRRAYNEQFF	TGTGCCAGCAGTCTGAGTGGGAGGCGCGCCTACAATGAGCAGTTCTTC
TRBV4-2	NA	TRBJ2-7	NA	CASSKAPGPSRTNEQYF	TGTGCCAGCAGCAAGGCCCCCGGTCCCTCTCGAACGAACGAGCAGTACTTC
TRBV24-1	many	TRBJ2-2	NA	CATGAQGFDTGELFF	TGTGCCACCGGGGCGCAGGGCTTCGACACCGGGGAGCTGTTTTTT
TRBV28	NA	TRBJ1-5	TRBD1	CASRRSGQGAHQPQHF	TGTGCCAGCAGACGCTCGGGACAGGGGGCCCATCAGCCCCAGCATTTT
TRBV12-3/TRBV12-4	NA	TRBJ2-1	NA	CASSLATGRVQFF	TGTGCCAGCAGTTTAGCGACAGGGAGGGTGCAGTTCTTC
TRBV20-1	NA	TRBJ2-1	TRBD2	CSARGLAGENEQFF	TGCAGTGCTCGGGGACTAGCGGGAGAAAATGAGCAGTTCTTC
TRBV28	NA	TRBJ2-3	NA	CASSLSALGGSDTQYF	TGTGCCAGCAGTTTATCCGCCCTTGGGGGTTCAGATACGCAGTATTTT
TRBV30	NA	TRBJ1-2	TRBD1	CAWRGPGQGRRGYGYTF	TGTGCCTGGAGGGGACCGGGACAGGGTAGAAGGGGCTATGGCTACACCTTC